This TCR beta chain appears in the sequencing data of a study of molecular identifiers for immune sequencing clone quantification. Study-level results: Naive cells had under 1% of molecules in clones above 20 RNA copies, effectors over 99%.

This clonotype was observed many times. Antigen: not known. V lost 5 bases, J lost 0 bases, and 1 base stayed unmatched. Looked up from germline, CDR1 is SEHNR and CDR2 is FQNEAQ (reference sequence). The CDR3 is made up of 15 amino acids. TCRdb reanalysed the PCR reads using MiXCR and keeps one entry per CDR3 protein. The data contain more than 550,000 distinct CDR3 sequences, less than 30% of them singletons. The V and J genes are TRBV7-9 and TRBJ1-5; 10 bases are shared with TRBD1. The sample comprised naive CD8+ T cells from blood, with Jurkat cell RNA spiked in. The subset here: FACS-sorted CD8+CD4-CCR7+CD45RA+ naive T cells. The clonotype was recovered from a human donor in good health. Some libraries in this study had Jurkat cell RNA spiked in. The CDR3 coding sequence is TGTGCCAGCAGCCGGGACAGGGGTAGCAATCAGCCCCAGCATTTT. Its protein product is CASSRDRGSNQPQHF.